The 13 T cell receptor beta chains below all came from one sample that was sequenced in a study of cytomegalovirus exposure and HLA in healthy donors. 60 Vbeta and 13 Jbeta primers were used in PCR. Sequenced by immunoSEQ multiplex PCR; TCRdb stores in-frame clones only, minus some. The table includes under 200,000 clones, over 70% detected once. Specimen: PBMCs. These receptors all come from a man aged 40-49 years in good health and CMV-seropositive.

The chain has TRBV29-1 and TRBJ1-2; 9 bases are shared with TRBD1. The J segment lost 8 bases and the V segment lost 6 bases, leaving 7 bases of the junction unmatched. Germline lookup yields CDR1 SQVTM and CDR2 ANQGSEA. The CDR3 totals 12 residues. The CDR3: CSVLQGAIGYTF. The CDR3 nucleotides read TGCAGCGTCTTACAGGGGGCGATCGGCTACACCTTC.

The chain carries TRBV5-5 and TRBJ1-1, with a possible D match to TRBD1 (6 bases). V lost 0 bases and J lost 0, with 9 bases in between. This CDR3 has 15 amino acids. CDR1 is SGHKS, CDR2 YYEKEE, per germline (reference sequence). The CDR3 spells CASSLVGDMNTEAFF. The CDR3 region has the DNA TGTGCCAGCAGCTTGGTTGGGGACATGAACACTGAAGCTTTCTTT.

This clone was seen more than once but under ten times. The chain has TRBV30 and TRBJ1-2, with D tentatively TRBD1 (6 bases). Between the trimmed V and J ends, which lost 4 bases and 5 bases, there was a span of 14 bases. The CDR3 is 13 residues long. The V gene's germline CDR1 is GTSNPN and CDR2 SVGIG (reference sequence). The CDR3: CAWTDSNFYGYTF. In DNA form, the CDR3 reads TGTGCCTGGACGGACAGTAACTTTTATGGCTACACCTTC.

The chain uses TRBV5-7 and TRBJ1-4, with 10 positions matching TRBD1. TRBV5-7 is noted as an ORF with a role that remains uncertain. This CDR3 comprises 17 residues. V was pared by 6 bases and J by 8 bases, with 16 bases of the junction left unmatched. CDR3 sequence reads: CASTPGTGAFGWEKLFF. In DNA, the CDR3 is TGTGCCAGCACCCCGGGGACAGGGGCCTTCGGGTGGGAAAAACTGTTTTTT.

This chain joins TRBV2 and TRBJ2-1; 10 nucleotides agree with TRBD2. The CDR3 spans 15 residues. Germline CDR1 SNHLY, CDR2 FYNNEI. Germline trimming cut 8 bases from V and 9 bases from J; bases unmatched to any gene: 13. In DNA, the CDR3 is TGTGCCAGCGGGGGGGGGCTAGCGGGAGATTTTGAGCAGTTCTTC. Translation gives CASGGGLAGDFEQFF.

This clone was found once. V and J are TRBV11-2 and TRBJ2-3, with TRBD2 identical over 7 bases. This CDR3 is built from 16 residues. V gave up 1 base and J gave up 1 base; unmatched junction bases: 5. In germline, CDR1 is SGHAT, CDR2 FQNNGV. In nucleotides, the CDR3 is TGTGCCAGCAGCTTAGGTCGGGCGGGAGGCACAGATACGCAGTATTTT. Protein sequence: CASSLGRAGGTDTQYF.

This clone was recorded once. The V call is TRBV5-1, the J call TRBJ2-4, with a weak D call TRBD2 (6 bases). The germline V and J ends were trimmed by 0 bases and 1 base, with 14 bases remaining between them. The CDR3 length is 17 residues. Germline V gene data show CDR1 as SGHRS and CDR2 as YFSETQ. CDR3 in amino acids: CASSLGGTQQAKNIQYF. CDR3 bases: TGCGCCAGCAGCTTGGGGGGGACTCAGCAGGCCAAAAACATTCAGTACTTC. Filled out from reference TRBV5-1 and TRBJ2-4, the complete variable domain reads KAGVTQTPRYLIKTRGQQVTLSCSPISGHRSVSWYQQTPGQGLQFLFEYFSETQRNKGNFPGRFSGRQFSNSRSEMNVSTLELGDSALYLCASSLGGTQQAKNIQYFGAGTRLSVL.

The chain carries TRBV2 and TRBJ1-5; D gene unclear. The V gene's germline CDR1 is SNHLY and CDR2 FYNNEI. The CDR3 consists of 17 residues. Trimming removed 6 bases at V and 0 bases at J, with 18 bases between. The CDR3 is CASRAERPDNSNQPQHF. DNA of the CDR3: TGTGCCAGCAGAGCAGAAAGACCAGACAATAGCAATCAGCCCCAGCATTTT.

The chain has TRBV30 and TRBJ1-5; D uncertain. Trimming took 0 bases from V and 0 from J, leaving 12 bases between them. CDR1 GTSNPN and CDR2 SVGIG come from the germline V gene (reference sequence). The CDR3 loop spans 16 amino acids. CDR3 nucleotide sequence: TGTGCCTGGAGTGTCAGTCTTTCAGTTAGCAATCAGCCCCAGCATTTT. It yields the protein CAWSVSLSVSNQPQHF.

V is TRBV4-3 and J is TRBJ2-7, with D perhaps matching TRBD2 (7 bases). Per the germline V gene, CDR1 is LGHNA and CDR2 is YSLEER. The CDR3 contains 16 residues. The V and J ends lost 0 bases and 4 bases respectively, with 16 bases between them. CDR3 nucleotides: TGCGCCAGCAGCCAAGAGGGGGGCGGGAGACCGTACGAGCAGTACTTC. Amino acid sequence: CASSQEGGGRPYEQYF.

The V call is TRBV6-1, the J call TRBJ1-2, with D unclear. Trimming cost V 2 bases and J 3 bases, with 19 bases left between them. This CDR3 is 17 amino acids long. The germline gives CDR1 MNHNS, CDR2 SASEGT. The CDR3 bases are TGTGCCAGCAGTGAAAGTCCTCAAAGCCTTAGAGACTATGGCTACACCTTC. Amino acids: CASSESPQSLRDYGYTF.

The chain combines TRBV5-1 with TRBJ1-4; a possible D gene is TRBD1 (6 bases). The CDR3 consists of 15 residues. Trimming removed 0 bases from V and 8 bases from J, with 14 bases in between. Germline CDR1 is SGHRS and CDR2 is YFSETQ. As DNA, the CDR3 is TGCGCCAGCAGCTTGGTCGCAGGGGAAGACGAAAAACTGTTTTTT. It translates to CASSLVAGEDEKLFF.

The chain combines TRBV18 with TRBJ1-4, with 7 positions matching TRBD1. Germline V gives CDR1 KGHSH, CDR2 LQKENI. This CDR3 is built from 17 residues. The V segment lost 0 bases and the J segment 7 bases; nucleotides outside the gene matches: 11. CDR3 sequence reads: CASSPPSGGSSVEKLFF. As DNA, the CDR3 is TGTGCCAGCTCACCACCGTCAGGGGGAAGTTCTGTTGAAAAACTGTTTTTT.